Listed here are 17 T cell receptor beta chains from one sample, sequenced in a study of Ad26.COV2.S vaccination and SARS-CoV-2 variants. The assay was immunoSEQ multiplex PCR, and TCRdb's table has in-frame clones only and misses some. The table includes about half a million clones, 89% detected once. Treatment specified: about 20 received Ad26.COV2.S at low or high dose, single or two shots; roughly five received placebo; per-sample allocation not given. Day 63 after the first vaccine or placebo injection was the time point for sampling. Sequenced here: peripheral blood, sampled in a trial of Ad26.COV2.S vaccine versus placebo. These receptors were collected from a person between 18 and 59 years old who received the Ad26.COV2.S COVID-19 vaccine or a placebo.

V and J are TRBV18 and TRBJ1-1; perhaps TRBD1 as D (5 bases). The CDR3 spans 17 residues. CDR1 KGHSH and CDR2 LQKENI come from the germline V gene. The V and J ends lost 0 bases and 0 bases respectively, with 14 bases between them. CDR3 in amino acids: CASSPPSGRYMNTEAFF. CDR3 coding DNA: TGTGCCAGCTCACCACCGTCAGGGAGGTACATGAACACTGAAGCTTTCTTT.

The gene calls are TRBV2 and TRBJ2-2, with D possibly TRBD1 on 5 matching bases. Germline V gives CDR1 SNHLY, CDR2 FYNNEI. The length of the CDR3 is 12 residues. Trimming shortened V by 2 bases and J by 9 bases, and 7 bases separated the two germline ends. As DNA, the CDR3 is TGTGCCAGCAGTGAACAGGGTTGGGAGCTGTTTTTT. As protein: CASSEQGWELFF.

The CDR3 loop reads CASSPWTDSYEQYF. As DNA, the CDR3 is TGTGCCAGCAGCCCCTGGACAGACTCCTACGAGCAGTACTTC. The chain recombines TRBV3-1 (or the pseudogene TRBV3-2) with TRBJ2-7, with D maybe TRBD1 (6 bases). Germline assignment: CDR1 LGHDT and CDR2 YNNKEL (reference sequence). The CDR3 is 14 residues long. Deletions cut 4 bases from V and 0 bases from J, with 10 bases between.

V and J are TRBV6-5 and TRBJ1-1; TRBD1 agrees at 7 bases. Germline CDR1 reads MNHEY; CDR2 reads SVGAGI. With V trimmed by 5 bases and J by 8 bases, 8 bases remained unmatched. The CDR3 is made up of 13 amino acids. CDR3 amino acids: CASSLTGELEAFF. The CDR3 bases are TGTGCCAGCAGTCTTACAGGGGAACTCGAAGCTTTCTTT.

The genes are TRBV7-3 and TRBJ2-2; no clear D. Germline CDR1 and CDR2: SGHTA and FQGTGA. The CDR3 sequence is 16 residues long. Trimming took 5 bases from V and 2 from J, leaving 15 bases between them. The CDR3 DNA is TGTGCCAGCAGCCCCAGGACCTCTCGAAACACCGGGGAGCTGTTTTTT. It is translated as CASSPRTSRNTGELFF.

This clone was seen a few times. DNA of the CDR3: TGCGCCAGCAGCACGGACGGGGGCGCTGAAGCTTTCTTT. Translated: CASSTDGGAEAFF. The chain joins TRBV5-1 to TRBJ1-1, with D tentatively TRBD1 (6 bases). CDR3 size: 13 residues. Trimming stripped 4 bases from V and 6 bases from J, with 13 bases between. The V gene's germline CDR1 is SGHRS and CDR2 YFSETQ. Together with reference TRBV5-1 and TRBJ1-1, the CDR3 gives the full variable domain: KAGVTQTPRYLIKTRGQQVTLSCSPISGHRSVSWYQQTPGQGLQFLFEYFSETQRNKGNFPGRFSGRQFSNSRSEMNVSTLELGDSALYLCASSTDGGAEAFFGQGTRLTVV.

This clone occurred once. The V call is TRBV11-2, the J call TRBJ1-6; unclear D gene. This CDR3 is 15 amino acids long. The V gene lost 7 bases and the J gene lost 1 base, with 11 bases spanning the gap. Germline values: CDR1 SGHAT, CDR2 FQNNGV. The CDR3 is CASTLSGSYNSPLHF. The CDR3 DNA sequence: TGTGCCAGCACCCTCTCGGGGTCCTATAATTCACCCCTCCACTTT.

The V call is TRBV4-1, the J call TRBJ2-5; the match to TRBD2 covers 10 bases. There are 16 residues in the CDR3. V was pared by 3 bases and J by 4 bases, with 8 bases of the junction left unmatched. From germline, CDR1 is MGHRA and CDR2 YSYEKL. The CDR3 protein is CASSQPGTSARETQYF. The CDR3 DNA follows: TGCGCCAGCAGCCAGCCCGGGACTAGCGCCCGAGAGACCCAGTACTTC.

This CDR3 reads CATSRGAGAPTNEQFF. Here the CDR3 DNA reads TGTGCCACCAGCAGGGGGGCGGGGGCCCCCACTAATGAGCAGTTCTTC. The chain has TRBV15 and TRBJ2-1; weak D call: TRBD2 (7 bases). V was trimmed by 3 bases and J by 7 bases, leaving 19 bases between them. Germline V gene data show CDR1 as LNHNV and CDR2 as YYDKDF (reference sequence). The CDR3 sequence is 16 residues long.

The chain links TRBV7-2 to TRBJ1-5; D ambiguous. The CDR3 loop spans 14 amino acids. Germline CDR1 and CDR2: SGHTA and FQGNSA. V was trimmed by 1 base and J by 3 bases, leaving 7 bases between them. This CDR3 reads CASSLVSPNQPQHF. CDR3 DNA sequence: TGTGCCAGCAGCTTAGTATCCCCCAATCAGCCCCAGCATTTT.

This chain links TRBV5-1 with TRBJ1-4, with 9 bases lining up with TRBD1. The CDR3 loop spans 14 amino acids. In germline, CDR1 is SGHRS, CDR2 YFSETQ. Germline trimming cut 4 bases from V and 8 bases from J; bases unmatched to any gene: 6. The CDR3 here is CASSAGTGPEKLFF. The DNA of the CDR3 is TGCGCCAGCAGCGCCGGGACAGGGCCCGAAAAACTGTTTTTT.

In nucleotides, the CDR3 is TGTGCCAGCAGTTTAGTGGCGGGGTCAGGGGGCGAATACGAGCAGTACTTC. This encodes CASSLVAGSGGEYEQYF. V is TRBV27 and J is TRBJ2-7; 8 nucleotides match TRBD1. The CDR3 is 17 amino acids. Trimming took 2 bases from V and 4 from J; bases not matched to a gene: 13. Looked up from germline, CDR1 is MNHEY and CDR2 is SMNVEV (reference sequence).

A single count supports this clone. The V and J genes are TRBV7-3 and TRBJ2-6, with TRBD1 matching 9 bases. J lost 0 bases, V lost 11 bases, and 8 bases had no gene match. Per the germline V gene, CDR1 is SGHTA and CDR2 is FQGTGA. This CDR3 is built from 16 residues. CDR3 coding DNA: TGTGCCCGTCCGGGACAGGGTAACTCTGGGGCCAACGTCCTGACTTTC. It codes for CARPGQGNSGANVLTF.

The chain employs TRBV5-4 and TRBJ1-1; D is undetermined. The CDR3 is 16 residues long. Per germline, CDR1 SGHNT and CDR2 YYREEE (reference sequence). Trimming shortened V by 1 base and J by 1 base, and 14 bases separated the two germline ends. The chain's CDR3 is CASSLHPMAGNTEAFF. The DNA for the CDR3 is TGTGCCAGCAGCTTGCATCCAATGGCCGGGAACACTGAAGCTTTCTTT.

This clone was counted once. This sequence joins TRBV14 and TRBJ1-6; D not certain. The germline V and J ends were trimmed by 0 bases and 7 bases, with 13 bases remaining between them. This CDR3 is built from 16 residues. In germline, CDR1 is SGHDN, CDR2 FVKESK. CDR3 loop: CASSQDPPRRNSPLHF. CDR3 DNA sequence: TGTGCCAGCAGCCAAGATCCCCCCCGGCGGAATTCACCCCTCCACTTT. The full variable domain, with the rest looked up from reference TRBV14 and TRBJ1-6, is EAGVTQFPSHSVIEKGQTVTLRCDPISGHDNLYWYRRVMGKEIKFLLHFVKESKQDESGMPNNRFLAERTGGTYSTLKVQPAELEDSGVYFCASSQDPPRRNSPLHFGNGTRLTVT.

The V gene is TRBV29-1, the J gene TRBJ1-1; D is uncertain. Germline assignment: CDR1 SQVTM and CDR2 ANQGSEA. The V and J ends lost 4 bases and 0 bases respectively, with 15 bases between them. The length of the CDR3 is 15 residues. CDR3 protein: CSVVGPHALNTEAFF. As DNA, the CDR3 is TGCAGCGTTGTAGGACCCCATGCCCTGAACACTGAAGCTTTCTTT.

The chain carries TRBV20-1 and TRBJ1-1; D not certain. Trimming stripped 0 bases from V and 8 bases from J, with 7 bases between. The germline V gene has CDR1 DFQATT and CDR2 SNEGSKA (reference sequence). CDR3 size: 11 residues. The CDR3 coding sequence is TGCAGTGCTAGAGAGAGCCTAGAAGCTTTCTTT. It specifies CSARESLEAFF.